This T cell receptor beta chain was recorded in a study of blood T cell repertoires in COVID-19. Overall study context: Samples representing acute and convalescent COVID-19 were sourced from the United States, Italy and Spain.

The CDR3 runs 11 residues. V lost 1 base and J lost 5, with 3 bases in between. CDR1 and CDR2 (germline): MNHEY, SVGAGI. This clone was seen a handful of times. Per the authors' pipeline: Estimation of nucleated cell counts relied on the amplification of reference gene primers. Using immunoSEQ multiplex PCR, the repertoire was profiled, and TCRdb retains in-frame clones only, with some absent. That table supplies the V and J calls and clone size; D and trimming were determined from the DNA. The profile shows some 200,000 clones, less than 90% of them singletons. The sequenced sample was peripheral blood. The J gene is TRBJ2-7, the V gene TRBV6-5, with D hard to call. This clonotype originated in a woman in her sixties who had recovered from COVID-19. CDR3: CASSYFDEQYF. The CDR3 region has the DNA TGTGCCAGCAGTTACTTCGACGAGCAGTACTTC.